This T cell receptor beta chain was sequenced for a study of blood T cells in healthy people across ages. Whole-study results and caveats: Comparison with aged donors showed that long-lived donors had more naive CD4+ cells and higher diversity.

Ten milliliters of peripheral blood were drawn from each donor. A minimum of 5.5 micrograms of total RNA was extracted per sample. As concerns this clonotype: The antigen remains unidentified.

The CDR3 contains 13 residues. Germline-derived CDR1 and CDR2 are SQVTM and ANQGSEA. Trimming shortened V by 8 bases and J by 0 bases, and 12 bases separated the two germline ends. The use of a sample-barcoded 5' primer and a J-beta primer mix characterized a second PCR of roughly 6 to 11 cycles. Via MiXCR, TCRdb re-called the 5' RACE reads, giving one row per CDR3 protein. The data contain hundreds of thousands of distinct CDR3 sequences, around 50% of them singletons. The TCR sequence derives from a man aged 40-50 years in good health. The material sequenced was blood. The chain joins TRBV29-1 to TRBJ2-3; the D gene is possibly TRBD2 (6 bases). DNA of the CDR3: TGCAGCTCCGTGGAGGGCAGCACAGATACGCAGTATTTT. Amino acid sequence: CSSVEGSTDTQYF.